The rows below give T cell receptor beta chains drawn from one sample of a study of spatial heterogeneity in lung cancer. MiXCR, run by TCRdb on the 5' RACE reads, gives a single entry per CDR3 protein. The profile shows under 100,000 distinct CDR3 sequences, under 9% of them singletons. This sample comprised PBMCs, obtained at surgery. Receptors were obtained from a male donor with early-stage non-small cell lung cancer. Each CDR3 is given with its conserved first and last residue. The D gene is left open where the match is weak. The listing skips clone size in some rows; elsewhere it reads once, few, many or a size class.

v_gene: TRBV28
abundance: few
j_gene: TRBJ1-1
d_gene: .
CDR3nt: TGTGCCAGCAGTTTGGAAGCAGTAGGGAACACTGAAGCTTTCTTT
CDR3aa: CASSLEAVGNTEAFF

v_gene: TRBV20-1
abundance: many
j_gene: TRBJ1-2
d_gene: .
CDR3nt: TGCAGTGCGGGAGAGGACAGCTATGGCTACACCTTC
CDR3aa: CSAGEDSYGYTF

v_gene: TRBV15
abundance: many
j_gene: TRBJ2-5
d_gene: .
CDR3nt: TGTGCCACCAGCAGAGGGGCAGCCAAAGAGACCCAGTACTTC
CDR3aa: CATSRGAAKETQYF

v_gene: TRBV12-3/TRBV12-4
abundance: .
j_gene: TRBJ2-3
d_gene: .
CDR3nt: TGTGCCAGCAGACCCAACCGACTAGTCAGCACAGATACGCAGTATTTT
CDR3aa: CASRPNRLVSTDTQYF

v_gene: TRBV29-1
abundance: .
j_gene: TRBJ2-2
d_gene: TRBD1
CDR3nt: TGCAGCGTCCCATCTCCGGGACAGGCGAACACCGGGGAGCTGTTTTTT
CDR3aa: CSVPSPGQANTGELFF

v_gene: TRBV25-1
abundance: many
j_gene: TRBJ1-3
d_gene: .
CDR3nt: TGTGCCACTTCGACGGGAAGCTCTGGAAACACCATATATTTT
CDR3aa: CATSTGSSGNTIYF

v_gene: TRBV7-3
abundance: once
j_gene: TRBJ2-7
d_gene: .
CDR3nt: TGTGCCAGCAGCCCACAGGACAGCTCCTACGAGCAGTACTTC
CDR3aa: CASSPQDSSYEQYF

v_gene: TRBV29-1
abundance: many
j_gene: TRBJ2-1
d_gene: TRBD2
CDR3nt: TGCAGCGTTGAAGAAGGGCGGGGGGCCTCCTACAATGAGCAGTTCTTC
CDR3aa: CSVEEGRGASYNEQFF

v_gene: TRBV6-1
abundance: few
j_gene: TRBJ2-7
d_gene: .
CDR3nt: TGTGCCAGCAGTGCCTCCTACGAGCAGTACTTC
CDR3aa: CASSASYEQYF

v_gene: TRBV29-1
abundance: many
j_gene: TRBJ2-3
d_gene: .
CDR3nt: TGCAGCGTTGGGCCCGGACTGGATACGCAGTATTTT
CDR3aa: CSVGPGLDTQYF

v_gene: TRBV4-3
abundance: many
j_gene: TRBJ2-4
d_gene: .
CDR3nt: TGCGCCAGCAGCCAAGCGCCGGGACCAAAAAACATTCAGTACTTC
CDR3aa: CASSQAPGPKNIQYF

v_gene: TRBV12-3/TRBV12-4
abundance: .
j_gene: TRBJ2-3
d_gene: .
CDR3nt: TGTGCCAGCCACGTCACGGGAGGCACAGATACGCAGTATTTT
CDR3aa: CASHVTGGTDTQYF

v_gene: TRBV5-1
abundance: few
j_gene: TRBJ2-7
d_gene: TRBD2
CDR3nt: TGCGCCAGCAGCTTGGATCCTAGCGGGAGCTACGAGCAGTACTTC
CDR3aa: CASSLDPSGSYEQYF

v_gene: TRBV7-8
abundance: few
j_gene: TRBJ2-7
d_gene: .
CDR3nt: TGTGCCAGCAGCTTAGATCCGGCATTTGTGAGCTACGAGCAGTACTTC
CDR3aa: CASSLDPAFVSYEQYF

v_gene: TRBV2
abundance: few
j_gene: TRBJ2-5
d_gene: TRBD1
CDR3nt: TGTGCCAGCAGCCCCGACAGGGTCCAAGAGACCCAGTACTTC
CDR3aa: CASSPDRVQETQYF

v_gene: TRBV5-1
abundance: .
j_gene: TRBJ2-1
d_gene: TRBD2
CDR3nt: TGCGCCAGCAGCTTGGGCGGGAGCAATGAGCAGTTCTTC
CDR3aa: CASSLGGSNEQFF

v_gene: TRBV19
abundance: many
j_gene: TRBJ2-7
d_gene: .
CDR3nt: TGTGCCAGTAGTGCCGGGTTACTGTACGAGCAGTACTTC
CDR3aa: CASSAGLLYEQYF

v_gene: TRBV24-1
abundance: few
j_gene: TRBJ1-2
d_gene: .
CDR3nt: TGTGCCACCAGTGATGAGAAAGGCTACACCTTC
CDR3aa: CATSDEKGYTF

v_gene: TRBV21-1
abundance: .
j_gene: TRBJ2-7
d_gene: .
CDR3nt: TGTGCCAGCAGCGCCCCGGGACAGGGTCCCTCCTACGAGCAGTACTTC
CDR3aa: CASSAPGQGPSYEQYF

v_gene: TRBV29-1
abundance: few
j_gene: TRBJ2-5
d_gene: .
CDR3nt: TGCAGCGTCGCCGACCTAGCGCCCGAGACCCAGTACTTC
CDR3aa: CSVADLAPETQYF

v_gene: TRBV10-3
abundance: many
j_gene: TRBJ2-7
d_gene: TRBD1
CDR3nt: TGTGCCACCGGGACAGGAGGGTACTACGAGCAGTACTTC
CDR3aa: CATGTGGYYEQYF

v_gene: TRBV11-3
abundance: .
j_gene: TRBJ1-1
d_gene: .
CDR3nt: TGTGCCAGCAGCTATACAACGAACACTGAAGCTTTCTTT
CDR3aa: CASSYTTNTEAFF

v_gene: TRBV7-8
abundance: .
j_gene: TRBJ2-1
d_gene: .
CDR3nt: TGTGCCAGCAGCTTAGCGAGGGACACCCTGCAGTTCTTC
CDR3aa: CASSLARDTLQFF

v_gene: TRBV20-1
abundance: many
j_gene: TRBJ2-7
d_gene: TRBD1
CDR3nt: TGCAGTGCCACCCGCCCGGGCAGGGGGACCGGGGAGCAGTACTTC
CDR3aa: CSATRPGRGTGEQYF

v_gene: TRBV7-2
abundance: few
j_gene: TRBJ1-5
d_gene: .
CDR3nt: TGTGCCAGCAGCCCCGGACACAATCAGCCCCAGCATTTT
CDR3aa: CASSPGHNQPQHF

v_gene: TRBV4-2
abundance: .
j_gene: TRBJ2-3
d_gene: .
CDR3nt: TGTGCCAGCAGCCAAGGCCCTACCACAGATACGCAGTATTTT
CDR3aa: CASSQGPTTDTQYF

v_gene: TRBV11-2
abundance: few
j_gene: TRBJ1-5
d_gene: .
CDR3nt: TGTGCCAGCAGCTTAGTCGCAGGGGTTGGCAATCAGCCCCAGCATTTT
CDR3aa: CASSLVAGVGNQPQHF

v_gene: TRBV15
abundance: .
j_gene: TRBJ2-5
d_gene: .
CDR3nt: TGTGCCACCAGCAGCCCAAATAGGGAGACCCAGTACTTC
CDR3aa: CATSSPNRETQYF

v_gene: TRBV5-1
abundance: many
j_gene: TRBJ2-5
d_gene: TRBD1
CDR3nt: TGCGCCAGCACCAGGACAGGGCAAGAGACCCAGTACTTC
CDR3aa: CASTRTGQETQYF

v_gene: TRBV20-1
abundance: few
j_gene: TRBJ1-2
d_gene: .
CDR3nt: TGCAGTGCTAGAGGTGTTGATTTGATGTATGGCTACACCTTC
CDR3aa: CSARGVDLMYGYTF

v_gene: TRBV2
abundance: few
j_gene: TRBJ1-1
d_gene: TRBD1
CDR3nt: TGTGCCAGTGGTCGTCAGGGGGGCAACACTGAAGCTTTCTTT
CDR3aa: CASGRQGGNTEAFF

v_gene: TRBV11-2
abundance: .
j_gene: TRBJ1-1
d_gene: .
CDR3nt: TGTGCCAGCAGCTCAAGGGAAACTGAAGCTTTCTTT
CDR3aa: CASSSRETEAFF

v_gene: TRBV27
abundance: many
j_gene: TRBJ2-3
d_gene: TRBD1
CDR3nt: TGTGCCAGCCGATGGGGACAGGGTGATGGAGATACGCAGTATTTT
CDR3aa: CASRWGQGDGDTQYF

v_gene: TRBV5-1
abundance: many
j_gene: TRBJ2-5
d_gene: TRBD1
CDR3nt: TGCGCCAGCAGCACCGGACAGGGGACGCAAGAGACCCAGTACTTC
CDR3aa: CASSTGQGTQETQYF

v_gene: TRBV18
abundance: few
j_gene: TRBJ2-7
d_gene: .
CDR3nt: TGTGCCAGCTCACCACCGTCGAGCAGGGGGAGGGAGCAGTACTTC
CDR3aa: CASSPPSSRGREQYF

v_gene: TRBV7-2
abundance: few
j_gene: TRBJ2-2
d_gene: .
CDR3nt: TGTGCCAGCAGCTTAGATGGCGCGGGGGCGAGGGAGCTGTTTTTT
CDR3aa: CASSLDGAGARELFF

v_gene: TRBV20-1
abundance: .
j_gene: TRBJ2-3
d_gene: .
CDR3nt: TGCAGTGCTATATCGGGCCCCGCAACAGATACGCAGTATTTT
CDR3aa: CSAISGPATDTQYF

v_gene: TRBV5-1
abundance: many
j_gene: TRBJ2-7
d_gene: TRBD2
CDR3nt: TGCGCCAGCCGATTATGGGAGGGGACTAGGAAAGAGCAGTACTTC
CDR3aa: CASRLWEGTRKEQYF

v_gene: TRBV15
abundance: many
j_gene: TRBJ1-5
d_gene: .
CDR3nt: TGTGCCACCAGCATGGGGATGGAACAGCCCCAGCATTTT
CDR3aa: CATSMGMEQPQHF

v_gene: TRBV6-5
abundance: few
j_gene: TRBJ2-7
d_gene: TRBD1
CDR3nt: TGTGCCAGCAGTTATATGACAGGGGCCTACGAGCAGTACTTC
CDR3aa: CASSYMTGAYEQYF